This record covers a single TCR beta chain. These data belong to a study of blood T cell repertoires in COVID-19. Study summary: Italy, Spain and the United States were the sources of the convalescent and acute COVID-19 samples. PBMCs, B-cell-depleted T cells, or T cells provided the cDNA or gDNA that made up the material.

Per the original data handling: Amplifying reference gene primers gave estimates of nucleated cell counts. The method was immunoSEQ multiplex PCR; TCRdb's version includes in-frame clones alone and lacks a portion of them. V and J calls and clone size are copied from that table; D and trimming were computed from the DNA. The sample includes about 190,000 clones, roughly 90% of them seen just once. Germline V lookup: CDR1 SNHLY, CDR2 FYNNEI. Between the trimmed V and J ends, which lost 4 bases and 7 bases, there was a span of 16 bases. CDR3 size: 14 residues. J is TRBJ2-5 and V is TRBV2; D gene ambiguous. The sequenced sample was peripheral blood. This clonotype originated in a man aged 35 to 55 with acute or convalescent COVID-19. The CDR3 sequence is CASSGLVGHGTQYF. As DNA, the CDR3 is TGTGCCAGCAGTGGGCTAGTCGGTCATGGGACCCAGTACTTC.